Detailed here is one T cell receptor beta chain. The antigen is undetermined. The source of the sample is a study of Ad26.COV2.S vaccination and SARS-CoV-2 variants. Study-level information: Intramuscular Ad26.COV2.S doses were given once or twice, 56 days apart.

Described treatment: around 19 received Ad26.COV2.S at low or high dose, single or two shots; about 5 received placebo; per-sample allocation not given. Sampling was performed 63 days after the first vaccine or placebo injection. Ad26.COV2.S expressed prefusion-stabilized spike from the original Wuhan strain. The repertoire was sequenced with immunoSEQ multiplex PCR; TCRdb's copy has only in-frame clones and lacks some. The repertoire holds fewer than 400,000 clones, with about 88% as singletons. Study results and caveats: Total responses of T cells may have been underestimated by the analyses of TCR breadth and depth. Post-vaccination spike-specific CD8+ and CD4+ T cell responses reportedly had substantial breadth.

Trimming left V 0 bases short and J 4 bases short, with 8 bases between. The CDR3 consists of 15 residues. The germline V gene has CDR1 SGHKS and CDR2 YYEKEE (reference sequence). The material sequenced was peripheral blood, taken in a trial of Ad26.COV2.S vaccine versus placebo. This clonotype originated in a person between 18 and 65 years old who received the Ad26.COV2.S COVID-19 vaccine or a placebo. The chain couples TRBV5-5 to TRBJ1-6; D is unclear. The CDR3 protein is CASSLEAGYNSPLHF. As DNA, the CDR3 is TGTGCCAGCAGCTTGGAGGCGGGTTATAATTCACCCCTCCACTTT.